What follows describes a single TCR beta chain. This sample stems from a study of OX40 agonist ivuxolimab in advanced cancers. TCRdb's copy holds only in-frame clones and misses some; the assay was immunoSEQ multiplex PCR. The table has approximately 60,000 clones, roughly 84% seen once. The sequencing used CD4+ or CD8+ T cells sorted from blood, collected in a trial of the OX40 agonist ivuxolimab. This clonotype was sampled from an adult with an advanced solid tumor such as melanoma, head and neck, liver or kidney cancer.

Written as DNA, the CDR3 is TGTGCCAGTAGGCCGGACAGGTACACCGGGGAGCTGTTTTTT. This sequence encodes CASRPDRYTGELFF. This chain links TRBV19 with TRBJ2-2; 7 bases are a match to TRBD1. J gave up 3 bases and V 6 bases, and 4 bases lay outside the gene matches. This CDR3 spans 14 amino acids. Germline V lookup: CDR1 LNHDA, CDR2 SQIVND (reference sequence).